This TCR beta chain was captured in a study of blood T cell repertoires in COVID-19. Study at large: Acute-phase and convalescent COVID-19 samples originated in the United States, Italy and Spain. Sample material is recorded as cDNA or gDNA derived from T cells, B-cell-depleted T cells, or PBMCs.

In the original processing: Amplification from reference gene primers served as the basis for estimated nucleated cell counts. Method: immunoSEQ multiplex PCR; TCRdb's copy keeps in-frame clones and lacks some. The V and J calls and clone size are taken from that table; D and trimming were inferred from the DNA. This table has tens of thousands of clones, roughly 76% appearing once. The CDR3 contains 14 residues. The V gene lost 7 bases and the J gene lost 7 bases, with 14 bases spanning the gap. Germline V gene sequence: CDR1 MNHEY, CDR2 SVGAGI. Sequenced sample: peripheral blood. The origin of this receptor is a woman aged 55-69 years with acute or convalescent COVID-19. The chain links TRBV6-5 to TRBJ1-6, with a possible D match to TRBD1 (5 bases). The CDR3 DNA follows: TGTGCCAGCACCGGGGGGTCGCGGAATTCACCCCTCCACTTT. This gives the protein CASTGGSRNSPLHF.